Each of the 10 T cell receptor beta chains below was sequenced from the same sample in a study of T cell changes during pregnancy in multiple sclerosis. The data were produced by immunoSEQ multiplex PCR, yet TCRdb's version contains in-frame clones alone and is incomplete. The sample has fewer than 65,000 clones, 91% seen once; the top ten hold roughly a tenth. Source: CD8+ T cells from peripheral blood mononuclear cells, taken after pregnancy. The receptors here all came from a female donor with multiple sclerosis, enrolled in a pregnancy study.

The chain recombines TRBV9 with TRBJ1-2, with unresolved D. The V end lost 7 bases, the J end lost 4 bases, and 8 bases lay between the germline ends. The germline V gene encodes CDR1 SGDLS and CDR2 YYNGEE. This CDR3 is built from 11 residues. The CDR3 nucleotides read TGTGCCAGCTCCAGTGGCTATGGCTACACCTTC. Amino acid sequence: CASSSGYGYTF.

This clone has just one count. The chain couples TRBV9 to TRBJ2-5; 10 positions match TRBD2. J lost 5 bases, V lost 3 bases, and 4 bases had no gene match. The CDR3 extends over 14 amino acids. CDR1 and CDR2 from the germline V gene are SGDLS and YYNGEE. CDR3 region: CASSERGGWETQYF. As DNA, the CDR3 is TGTGCCAGCAGCGAGCGGGGGGGCTGGGAGACCCAGTACTTC.

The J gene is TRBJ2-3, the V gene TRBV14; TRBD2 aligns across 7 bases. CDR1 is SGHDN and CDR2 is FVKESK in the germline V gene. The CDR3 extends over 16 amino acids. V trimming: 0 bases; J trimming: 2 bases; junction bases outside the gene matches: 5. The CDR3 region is CASSQDPAGSTDTQYF. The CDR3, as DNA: TGTGCCAGCAGCCAAGATCCAGCGGGGTCCACAGATACGCAGTATTTT. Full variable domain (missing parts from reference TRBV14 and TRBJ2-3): EAGVTQFPSHSVIEKGQTVTLRCDPISGHDNLYWYRRVMGKEIKFLLHFVKESKQDESGMPNNRFLAERTGGTYSTLKVQPAELEDSGVYFCASSQDPAGSTDTQYFGPGTRLTVL.

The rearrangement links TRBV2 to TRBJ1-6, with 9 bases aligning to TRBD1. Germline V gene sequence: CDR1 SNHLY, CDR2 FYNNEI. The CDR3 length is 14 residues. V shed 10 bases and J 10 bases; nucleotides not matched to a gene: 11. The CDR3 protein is CATRGTGKESPLHF. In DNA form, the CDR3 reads TGTGCCACACGCGGGACAGGGAAAGAATCACCCCTCCACTTT.

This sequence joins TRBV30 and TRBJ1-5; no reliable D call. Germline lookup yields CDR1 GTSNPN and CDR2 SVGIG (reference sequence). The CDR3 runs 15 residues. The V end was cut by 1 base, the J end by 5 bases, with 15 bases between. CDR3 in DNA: TGTGCCTGGAGTGATTCCGGGTCCCCCTATCAGCCCCAGCATTTT. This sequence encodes CAWSDSGSPYQPQHF.

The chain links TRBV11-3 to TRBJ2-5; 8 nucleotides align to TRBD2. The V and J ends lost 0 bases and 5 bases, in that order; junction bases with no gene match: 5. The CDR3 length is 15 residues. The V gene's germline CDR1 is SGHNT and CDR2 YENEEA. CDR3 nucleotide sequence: TGTGCCAGCAGCTTAGATAGCGGGGTTTGGGAGACCCAGTACTTC. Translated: CASSLDSGVWETQYF.

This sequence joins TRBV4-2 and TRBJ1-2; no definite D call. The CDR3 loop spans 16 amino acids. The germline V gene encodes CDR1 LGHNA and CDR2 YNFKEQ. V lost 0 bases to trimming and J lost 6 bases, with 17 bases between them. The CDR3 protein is CASSQDGNPLFDGYTF. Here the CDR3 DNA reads TGTGCCAGCAGCCAAGACGGGAACCCTCTTTTTGATGGCTACACCTTC.

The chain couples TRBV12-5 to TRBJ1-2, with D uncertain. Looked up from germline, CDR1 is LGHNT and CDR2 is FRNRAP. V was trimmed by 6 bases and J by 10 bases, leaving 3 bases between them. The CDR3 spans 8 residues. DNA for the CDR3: TGTGCTAGTGGAGCCTACACCTTC. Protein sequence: CASGAYTF.

The CDR3 protein is CASHSGDRPYEQYF. CDR3 in DNA: TGTGCCAGCCATTCAGGGGACAGACCCTACGAGCAGTACTTC. The chain has TRBV7-9 and TRBJ2-7; 7 bases align to TRBD1. Germline V gives CDR1 SEHNR, CDR2 FQNEAQ (reference sequence). With 8 bases clipped from V and 2 bases from J, the junction kept 9 bases outside the gene matches. This CDR3 has 14 amino acids.

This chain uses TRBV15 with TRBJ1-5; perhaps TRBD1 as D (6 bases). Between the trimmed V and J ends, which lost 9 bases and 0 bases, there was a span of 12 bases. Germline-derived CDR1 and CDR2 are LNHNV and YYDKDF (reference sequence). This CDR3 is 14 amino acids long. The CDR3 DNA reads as TGTGCCACAAGGGGACAATATAGCAATCAGCCCCAGCATTTT. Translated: CATRGQYSNQPQHF. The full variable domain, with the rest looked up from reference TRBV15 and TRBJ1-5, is DAMVIQNPRYQVTQFGKPVTLSCSQTLNHNVMYWYQQKSSQAPKLLFHYYDKDFNNEADTPDNFQSRRPNTSFCFLDIRSPGLGDTAMYLCATRGQYSNQPQHFGDGTRLSIL.